Listed here is a single T cell receptor (beta chain). The antigen is not known. The data were obtained in a study of cytomegalovirus exposure and HLA in healthy donors. In the study overall: Earlier work reported 117 million unique TCR beta sequences from about 190 million T cells. Whole-study results and caveats: According to the study, around 150 TCR beta chains were cytomegalovirus-associated. Most CMV-associated TCR beta chains appeared HLA-restricted in a later analysis.

V dropped 8 bases and J dropped 2 bases, with 14 bases sitting between them. Germline-derived CDR1 and CDR2 are LNHNV and YYDKDF (reference sequence). The CDR3 consists of 14 residues. The PCR had 60 Vbeta and 13 Jbeta primers. Measured with immunoSEQ multiplex PCR; TCRdb has only the in-frame clones, and not every one. The profile shows approximately 120,000 clones, 80% to 85% of them singletons. Sequenced material: PBMCs. This rearrangement joins TRBV15 to TRBJ2-3; maybe TRBD2 (5 bases). The source of this sequence is a young woman in good health and CMV-seronegative. The CDR3 is CATGSLEYTDTQYF. Written as DNA, the CDR3 is TGTGCCACCGGGTCACTAGAGTACACAGATACGCAGTATTTT. The variable domain in full, with the rest retrieved from reference TRBV15 and TRBJ2-3, is DAMVIQNPRYQVTQFGKPVTLSCSQTLNHNVMYWYQQKSSQAPKLLFHYYDKDFNNEADTPDNFQSRRPNTSFCFLDIRSPGLGDTAMYLCATGSLEYTDTQYFGPGTRLTVL.